Below are 22 T cell receptor beta chains sequenced from a single sample in a study of blood T cell repertoires in COVID-19 (dated by TCRdb to 2020 to 2022). Receptor libraries were prepared by the immunoSEQ multiplex PCR assay. TCRdb holds this immuneACCESS table with in-frame rearrangements only. Some clones are missing; in checked studies, unresolved V genes explain under half, and the rest has no known cause. The sample includes 130,000 or so clones, with roughly 80% observed a single time. In total, the top ten clones hold approximately 1.5% of the sample. Sequenced: peripheral blood. Receptors originate from a man between 60 and 75 years old with acute or convalescent COVID-19.

This clone was observed a handful of times. The J gene is TRBJ1-6, the V gene TRBV6-5, with 9 bases aligning to TRBD1. The ends lost 6 bases at V and 9 bases at J; junction bases unmatched: 0. This CDR3 region has 12 residues. The germline gives CDR1 MNHEY, CDR2 SVGAGI. The CDR3 bases are TGTGCCAGCAGGGACAGGGGTTCACCCCTCCACTTT. It specifies CASRDRGSPLHF.

The chain joins TRBV10-3 to TRBJ2-1, with 7 bases fitting TRBD1. Germline loops: CDR1 ENHRY, CDR2 SYGVKD. J gave up 5 bases and V 11 bases, and 9 bases lay outside the gene matches. The CDR3 has 13 amino acids. The CDR3 loop is CAFPGTADNEQFF. Here the CDR3 DNA reads TGTGCCTTCCCCGGGACAGCAGACAATGAGCAGTTCTTC.

The chain combines TRBV11-2 with TRBJ2-7; no reliable D call. The CDR3 sequence is 12 residues long. Trimming stripped 3 bases from V and 3 bases from J, with 6 bases between. CDR1 SGHAT and CDR2 FQNNGV come from the germline V gene. The CDR3 loop is CASSFSSYEQYF. The CDR3 DNA reads TGTGCCAGCAGCTTTAGTAGCTACGAGCAGTACTTC.

The chain couples TRBV29-1 to TRBJ1-1; the match to TRBD1 covers 7 bases. Unmatched junction bases numbered 9, after V lost 6 bases and J lost 5 bases. This CDR3 has 13 residues. In germline, CDR1 is SQVTM, CDR2 ANQGSEA. CDR3 bases: TGCAGCGTCACTGACAGGGTGGGAACTGAAGCTTTCTTT. Its translation is CSVTDRVGTEAFF.

The rearrangement uses TRBV9 and TRBJ2-2, with 8 bases matching TRBD1. Germline CDR1 is SGDLS and CDR2 is YYNGEE. V lost 2 bases to trimming and J lost 1 base; unmatched junction nucleotides: 4. The CDR3 has 16 amino acids. The DNA of the CDR3 is TGTGCCAGCAGCGTGCGGACAGGGTTGAACACCGGGGAGCTGTTTTTT. Protein product: CASSVRTGLNTGELFF.

The V gene is TRBV20-1, the J gene TRBJ1-6; D gene ambiguous. The V and J ends lost 3 bases and 0 bases respectively, with 9 bases between them. CDR3 length equals 15 residues. Germline CDR1 is DFQATT and CDR2 is SNEGSKA (reference sequence). The CDR3 is CSASYGSSYNSPLHF. The CDR3 DNA sequence: TGCAGTGCTAGTTACGGGAGCTCCTATAATTCACCCCTCCACTTT.

The J gene is TRBJ1-2, the V gene TRBV7-2, with D perhaps matching TRBD1 (5 bases). The CDR3 length is 12 residues. In germline, CDR1 is SGHTA, CDR2 FQGNSA. Trimming cost V 6 bases and J 5 bases, with 10 bases left between them. The DNA of the CDR3 is TGTGCCAGCAGTCTTTCAGGGTATGGCTACACCTTC. Its protein product is CASSLSGYGYTF.

The rearrangement joins TRBV4-1 to TRBJ1-1, with D uncertain. Germline V CDR1 and CDR2: MGHRA, YSYEKL. CDR3 size: 14 residues. The V gene lost 0 bases and the J gene lost 4 bases, with 9 bases spanning the gap. DNA of the CDR3: TGCGCCAGCAGCCAAGACCCGCACGGCACTGAAGCTTTCTTT. It yields the protein CASSQDPHGTEAFF.

The V and J genes are TRBV19 and TRBJ1-5; 7 bases fit TRBD1. CDR3 length: 14 amino acids. After removal of 5 bases from V and 5 bases from J, the junction contained 6 bases not matched to a gene. Germline lookup yields CDR1 LNHDA and CDR2 SQIVND (reference sequence). The CDR3 nucleotides are TGTGCCAGTAGTTCCGACAGGGTTTATCAGCCCCAGCATTTT. Protein: CASSSDRVYQPQHF.

The rearrangement uses TRBV11-2 and TRBJ2-7; 7 bases match TRBD1. V dropped 5 bases and J dropped 4; count of bases not matched to a gene: 8. The germline gives CDR1 SGHAT, CDR2 FQNNGV. The CDR3 loop spans 14 amino acids. CDR3 amino acids: CASSPGTEDYEQYF. CDR3 nucleotides: TGTGCCAGCAGCCCCGGGACAGAAGATTACGAGCAGTACTTC.

The genes are TRBV24-1 and TRBJ2-3, with D unclear. This CDR3 is 13 amino acids long. Trimming cost V 1 base and J 2 bases, with 3 bases left between them. Per the germline V gene, CDR1 is KGHDR and CDR2 is SFDVKD. In nucleotides, the CDR3 is TGTGCCACCAGTGATTTATACACAGATACGCAGTATTTT. Protein: CATSDLYTDTQYF.

The sample holds many counts of this clone. The rearrangement joins TRBV5-1 to TRBJ2-2; possibly TRBD2 for D (5 bases). Trimming took 1 base from V and 4 from J, leaving 14 bases between them. Germline CDR1 and CDR2: SGHRS and YFSETQ. CDR3 length: 16 residues. CDR3 residues: CASSLWLADPTGELFF. CDR3 bases: TGCGCCAGCAGCTTGTGGCTAGCAGACCCCACCGGGGAGCTGTTTTTT.

The chain is built from TRBV5-4 and TRBJ2-2; 8 nucleotides match TRBD2. Trimming cost V 2 bases and J 3 bases; bases outside gene matches: 3. This CDR3 has 15 amino acids. The germline gives CDR1 SGHNT, CDR2 YYREEE (reference sequence). The CDR3 nucleotides are TGTGCCAGCAGCTTCAGCGGGAGTTACACCGGGGAGCTGTTTTTT. Translation gives CASSFSGSYTGELFF. Supplemented by reference TRBV5-4 and TRBJ2-2, the full variable domain reads ETGVTQSPTHLIKTRGQQVTLRCSSQSGHNTVSWYQQALGQGPQFIFQYYREEENGRGNFPPRFSGLQFPNYSSELNVNALELDDSALYLCASSFSGSYTGELFFGEGSRLTVL.

J is TRBJ2-3 and V is TRBV15; perhaps TRBD2 as D (6 bases). Germline V gene lookup returns CDR1 LNHNV and CDR2 YYDKDF (reference sequence). CDR3 length equals 17 residues. Trimming took off 0 bases at V and 3 bases at J, with 16 bases between the two ends. The CDR3 here is CATSRDRGGMRTDTQYF. Here the CDR3 DNA reads TGTGCCACCAGCAGAGATCGGGGCGGGATGAGGACAGATACGCAGTATTTT.

The chain uses TRBV19 and TRBJ2-3; 11 nucleotides agree with TRBD2. This CDR3 comprises 16 residues. Looked up from germline, CDR1 is LNHDA and CDR2 is SQIVND (reference sequence). Germline trimming cut 5 bases from V and 3 bases from J; bases unmatched to any gene: 7. The CDR3 loop is CASSLGASGGTDTQYF. CDR3 bases: TGTGCCAGTAGTTTGGGGGCTAGCGGGGGGACAGATACGCAGTATTTT.

The V call is TRBV18, the J call TRBJ2-1, with 8 positions matching TRBD2. The CDR3 contains 15 residues. The V and J ends lost 6 bases and 2 bases, in that order; junction bases with no gene match: 6. Germline CDR1 and CDR2: KGHSH and LQKENI. CDR3 protein: CASSRGLGTYNEQFF. DNA of the CDR3: TGTGCCAGCTCGCGGGGACTAGGGACCTACAATGAGCAGTTCTTC. The full variable domain, with the rest looked up from reference TRBV18 and TRBJ2-1, is NAGVMQNPRHLVRRRGQEARLRCSPMKGHSHVYWYRQLPEEGLKFMVYLQKENIIDESGMPKERFSAEFPKEGPSILRIQQVVRGDSAAYFCASSRGLGTYNEQFFGPGTRLTVL.

The sample holds one count of this clone. The rearrangement joins TRBV4-1 to TRBJ1-2; 9 nucleotides match TRBD1. With V trimmed by 4 bases and J by 6 bases, 15 bases remained unmatched. The length of the CDR3 is 17 residues. CDR1 is MGHRA and CDR2 is YSYEKL in the germline V gene. The CDR3 nucleotides are TGCGCCAGCAGCCGGACGGATGGGGGACAGGGAACAAATGGCTACACCTTC. Translating gives CASSRTDGGQGTNGYTF.

V is TRBV6-5 and J is TRBJ1-4; the D gene is possibly TRBD1 (6 bases). Trimming took 4 bases from V and 5 from J, leaving 14 bases between them. CDR3 size: 15 residues. Germline V gene lookup returns CDR1 MNHEY and CDR2 SVGAGI. CDR3 residues: CASSLSGTNNEKLFF. The CDR3 DNA follows: TGTGCCAGCAGTTTGAGCGGGACAAACAATGAAAAACTGTTTTTT.

In its sample, this clone was seen a few times. This CDR3 reads CASRTGLEAFF. Written as DNA, the CDR3 is TGTGCCAGCAGGACAGGGCTCGAAGCTTTCTTT. J is TRBJ1-1 and V is TRBV6-5, with TRBD1 matching over 7 bases. CDR1 is MNHEY and CDR2 is SVGAGI in the germline V gene. This CDR3 comprises 11 residues. Losses at the gene ends were 6 bases for V and 8 bases for J; bases not matched to a gene: 3.

The V and J genes are TRBV5-1 and TRBJ2-2, with 11 bases fitting TRBD2. There are 16 residues in the CDR3. With 5 bases clipped from V and 3 bases from J, the junction kept 6 bases outside the gene matches. In germline, CDR1 is SGHRS, CDR2 YFSETQ. CDR3 DNA: TGCGCCAGCAGGCAGATAGCGGGAGGGCACACCGGGGAGCTGTTTTTT. Its protein product is CASRQIAGGHTGELFF. Full variable domain (missing parts from reference TRBV5-1 and TRBJ2-2): KAGVTQTPRYLIKTRGQQVTLSCSPISGHRSVSWYQQTPGQGLQFLFEYFSETQRNKGNFPGRFSGRQFSNSRSEMNVSTLELGDSALYLCASRQIAGGHTGELFFGEGSRLTVL.

The chain uses TRBV6-5 and TRBJ2-7; possible D gene TRBD2, 6 bases. The CDR3 loop spans 15 amino acids. Germline values: CDR1 MNHEY, CDR2 SVGAGI. The V gene lost 6 bases and the J gene lost 0 bases, with 15 bases spanning the gap. CDR3 residues: CASSRGGLSSYEQYF. The CDR3 DNA reads as TGTGCCAGCAGCCGTGGAGGGTTAAGCTCCTACGAGCAGTACTTC.

This clone has just one count. The chain joins TRBV5-1 to TRBJ2-7, with TRBD2 as a possible D gene (5 bases). Looked up from germline, CDR1 is SGHRS and CDR2 is YFSETQ. This CDR3 is 13 amino acids long. V lost 2 bases and J 4 bases, leaving 10 bases between the germline ends. CDR3 amino acids: CASSFGEPYEQYF. CDR3 nucleotides: TGCGCCAGCAGCTTCGGGGAGCCTTACGAGCAGTACTTC.